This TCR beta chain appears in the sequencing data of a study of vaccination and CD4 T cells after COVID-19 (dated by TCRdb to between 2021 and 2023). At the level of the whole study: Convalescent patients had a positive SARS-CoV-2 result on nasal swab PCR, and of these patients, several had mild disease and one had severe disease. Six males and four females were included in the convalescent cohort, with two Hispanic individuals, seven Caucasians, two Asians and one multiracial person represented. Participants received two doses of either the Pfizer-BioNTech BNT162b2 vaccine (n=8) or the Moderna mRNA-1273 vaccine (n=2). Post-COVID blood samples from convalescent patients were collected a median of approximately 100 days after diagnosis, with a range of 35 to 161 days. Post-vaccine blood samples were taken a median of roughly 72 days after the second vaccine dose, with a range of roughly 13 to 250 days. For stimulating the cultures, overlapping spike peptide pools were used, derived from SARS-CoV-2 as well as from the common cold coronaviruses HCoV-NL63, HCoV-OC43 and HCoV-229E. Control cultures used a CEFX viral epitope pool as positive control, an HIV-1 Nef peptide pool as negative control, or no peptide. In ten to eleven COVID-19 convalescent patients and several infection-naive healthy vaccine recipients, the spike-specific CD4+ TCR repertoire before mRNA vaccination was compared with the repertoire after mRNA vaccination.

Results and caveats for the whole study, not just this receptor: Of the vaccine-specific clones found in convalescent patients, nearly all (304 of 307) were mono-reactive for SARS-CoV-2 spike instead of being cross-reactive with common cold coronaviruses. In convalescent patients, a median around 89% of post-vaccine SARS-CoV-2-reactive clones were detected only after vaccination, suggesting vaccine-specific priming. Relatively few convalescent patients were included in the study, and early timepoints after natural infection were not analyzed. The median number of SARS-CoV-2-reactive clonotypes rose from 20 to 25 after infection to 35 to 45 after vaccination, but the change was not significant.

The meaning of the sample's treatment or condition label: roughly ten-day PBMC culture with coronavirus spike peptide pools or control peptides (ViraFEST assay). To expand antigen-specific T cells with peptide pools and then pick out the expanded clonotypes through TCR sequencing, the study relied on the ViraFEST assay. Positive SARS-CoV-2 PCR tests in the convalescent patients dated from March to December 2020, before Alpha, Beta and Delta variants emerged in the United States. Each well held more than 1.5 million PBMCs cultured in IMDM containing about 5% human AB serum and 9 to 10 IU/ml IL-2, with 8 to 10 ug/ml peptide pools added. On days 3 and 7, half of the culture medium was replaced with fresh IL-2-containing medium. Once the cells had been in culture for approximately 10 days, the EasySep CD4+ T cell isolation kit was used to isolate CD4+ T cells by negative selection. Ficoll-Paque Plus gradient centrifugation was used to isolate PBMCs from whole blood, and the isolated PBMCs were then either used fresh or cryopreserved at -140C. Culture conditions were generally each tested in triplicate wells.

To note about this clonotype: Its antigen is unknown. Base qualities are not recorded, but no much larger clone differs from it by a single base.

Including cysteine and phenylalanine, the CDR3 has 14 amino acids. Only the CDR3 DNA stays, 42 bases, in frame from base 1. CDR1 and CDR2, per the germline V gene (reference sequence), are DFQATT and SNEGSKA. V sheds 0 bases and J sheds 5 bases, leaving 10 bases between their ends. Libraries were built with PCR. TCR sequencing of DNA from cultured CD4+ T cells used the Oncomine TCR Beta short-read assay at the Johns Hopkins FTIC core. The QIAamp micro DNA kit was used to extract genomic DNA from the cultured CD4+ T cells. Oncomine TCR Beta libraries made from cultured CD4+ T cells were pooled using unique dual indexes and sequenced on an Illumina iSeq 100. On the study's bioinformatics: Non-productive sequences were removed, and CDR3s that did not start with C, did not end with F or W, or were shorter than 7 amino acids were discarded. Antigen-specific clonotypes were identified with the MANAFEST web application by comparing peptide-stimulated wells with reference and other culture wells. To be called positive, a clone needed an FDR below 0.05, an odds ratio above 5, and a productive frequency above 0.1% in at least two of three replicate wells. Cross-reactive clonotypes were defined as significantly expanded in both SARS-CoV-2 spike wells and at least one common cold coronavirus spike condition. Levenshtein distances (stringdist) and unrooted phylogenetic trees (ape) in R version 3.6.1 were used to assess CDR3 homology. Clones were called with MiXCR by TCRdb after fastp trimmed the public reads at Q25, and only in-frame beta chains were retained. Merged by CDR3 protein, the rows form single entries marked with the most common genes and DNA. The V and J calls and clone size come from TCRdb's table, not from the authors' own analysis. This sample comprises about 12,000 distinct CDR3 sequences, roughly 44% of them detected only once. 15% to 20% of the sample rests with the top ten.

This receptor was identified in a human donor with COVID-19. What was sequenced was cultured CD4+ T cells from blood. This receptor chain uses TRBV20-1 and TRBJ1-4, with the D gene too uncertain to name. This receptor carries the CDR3 CSARDPPGNEKLFF. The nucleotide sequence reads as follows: TGCAGTGCTAGAGATCCTCCCGGGAATGAAAAACTGTTTTTT.